The present T cell receptor beta chain was sequenced within a study of cytomegalovirus exposure and HLA in healthy donors. The study's findings and limits: Several of the most significant clusters were apparently associated with common viral pathogens in a later analysis. Sequencing artifact likely explains a cluster of highly shared sequence variants. Apparent HLA restriction characterized most CMV-associated TCR beta chains in a later analysis. There were over 150 TCR beta chains listed as cytomegalovirus-associated.

Note on this clone: Its antigen is not known.

PCR was performed using 60 Vbeta and 13 Jbeta primers. Here immunoSEQ multiplex PCR was the method, and the copy in TCRdb shows in-frame clones only, minus some. The sample shows approximately 190,000 clones, roughly 82% of them seen only once. The source material was PBMCs. This TCR derives from a woman aged 45-60 years in good health and CMV-seropositive.

The CDR3 region is CASSFTSGVYEQYF. Written as DNA, the CDR3 is TGTGCCAGCAGCTTTACTAGCGGGGTCTACGAGCAGTACTTC. The chain is built from TRBV11-2 and TRBJ2-7; 10 bases match TRBD2. The CDR3 has 14 residues. Germline lookup yields CDR1 SGHAT and CDR2 FQNNGV. Germline trimming cut 3 bases from V and 3 bases from J; bases unmatched to any gene: 2.